These 7 T cell receptor beta chains came from one sample sequenced in a study of blood T cell repertoires in COVID-19. Produced via immunoSEQ multiplex PCR; TCRdb's table is partial and in-frame only. The repertoire holds approximately 130,000 clones, with under 85% as singletons. The source material was peripheral blood. These receptors all come from a man aged 35 to 55 with active or convalescent COVID-19.

This clone appeared a few times. V and J are TRBV6-5 and TRBJ2-7; D might be TRBD1 (6 bases). This CDR3 region has 15 residues. Germline V gene data show CDR1 as MNHEY and CDR2 as SVGAGI. V lost 6 bases to trimming and J lost 0 bases, with 15 bases between them. CDR3 sequence reads: CASSPRGLSSYEQYF. CDR3 in DNA: TGTGCCAGCAGCCCCAGGGGCCTTAGCTCCTACGAGCAGTACTTC.

A few counts support this clone. The chain uses TRBV6-4 and TRBJ2-3; D might be TRBD2 (6 bases). Germline lookup yields CDR1 MRHNA and CDR2 SNTAGT. The V gene lost 0 bases and the J gene lost 0 bases, with 10 bases spanning the gap. The CDR3 spans 16 residues. The CDR3 is CASSDSIGLSTDTQYF. CDR3 DNA: TGTGCCAGCAGTGACTCGATCGGACTAAGCACAGATACGCAGTATTTT.

V and J are TRBV6-5 and TRBJ1-6, with no clear D. CDR1 and CDR2 (germline): MNHEY, SVGAGI. V dropped 7 bases and J dropped 7 bases, with 14 bases sitting between them. The CDR3 sequence is 14 residues long. The CDR3: CASTWAGKNSPLHF. CDR3 nucleotides: TGTGCCAGCACCTGGGCCGGCAAAAATTCACCCCTCCACTTT.

The genes are TRBV18 and TRBJ2-5, with 9 bases lining up with TRBD1. Per the germline V gene, CDR1 is KGHSH and CDR2 is LQKENI. Trimming removed 3 bases from V and 7 bases from J; junction bases left unmatched: 9. The CDR3 has 15 amino acids. The CDR3 loop is CASSPRQGDMVTQYF. The CDR3 DNA reads as TGTGCCAGCTCACCGCGACAGGGGGACATGGTGACCCAGTACTTC.

V and J are TRBV3-1 (or the pseudogene TRBV3-2) and TRBJ2-1; 10 bases match TRBD1. Germline CDR1 LGHDT, CDR2 YNNKEL (reference sequence). Trimming at V came to 5 bases and at J to 8 bases, leaving 15 bases not matched to a gene. The CDR3 runs to 17 residues. The CDR3 nucleotides read TGTGCCAGCAGCACCACCCCGGACAGGGGGTTTGAGGATGAGCAGTTCTTC. This codes for CASSTTPDRGFEDEQFF.

The chain recombines TRBV11-2 with TRBJ2-1; 9 positions match TRBD2. Germline CDR1 SGHAT, CDR2 FQNNGV. V was clipped by 3 bases and J by 4 bases; unmatched bases: 4. The CDR3 sequence is 15 residues long. CDR3: CASSFMSGGYNEQFF. CDR3 coding DNA: TGTGCCAGCAGCTTTATGAGCGGGGGGTACAATGAGCAGTTCTTC.

This clone was seen only once. J is TRBJ1-3 and V is TRBV3-1 (or the pseudogene TRBV3-2); 7 nucleotides match TRBD1. Germline V lookup: CDR1 LGHDT, CDR2 YNNKEL (reference sequence). This CDR3 is 16 amino acids long. The V and J ends lost 5 bases and 0 bases, in that order; junction bases with no gene match: 7. The CDR3 DNA is TGTGCCAGCAGCATCATTACAGGGGCCTCTGGAAACACCATATATTTT. Its translation is CASSIITGASGNTIYF.